The 29 T cell receptor beta chains below all came from one sample that was sequenced in a study of T cells in Graves' hyperthyroidism and ophthalmopathy. RNA transcripts provided the source from which TCR beta CDR3 regions were amplified. RT-PCR in the first round (using the HTBI primer set) targeted the TCR CDR3. TCRdb processed the multiplex PCR reads anew with MiXCR; each CDR3 protein has one entry. The sample yields 450,000 to 600,000 distinct CDR3 sequences, approximately 14% seen once. The specimen sequenced was blood. These receptors were taken from a woman in her 40s with Graves' hyperthyroidism.

This clonotype was seen a handful of times. The chain carries TRBV6-1 and TRBJ2-2, with D possibly matching TRBD2 (6 bases). CDR3 length equals 14 residues. V was shortened by 6 bases and J by 7 bases, with 15 bases between the two germline ends. Germline CDR1 reads MNHNS; CDR2 reads SASEGT. The CDR3 is CASRRDLVIGELFF. DNA of the CDR3: TGTGCCAGCAGGCGGGACCTCGTGATCGGGGAGCTGTTTTTT.

This clonotype was counted at least ten times. The genes are TRBV9 and TRBJ2-1, with 9 bases lining up with TRBD1. This CDR3 has 15 residues. With 4 bases clipped from V and 6 bases from J, the junction kept 8 bases outside the gene matches. CDR1 and CDR2 (germline): SGDLS, YYNGEE. The CDR3 protein is CASSLAGQGSNEQFF. CDR3 DNA: TGTGCCAGCAGCCTCGCGGGACAGGGATCCAATGAGCAGTTCTTC.

The chain links TRBV10-2 to TRBJ1-1; no definite D call. The V and J ends lost 3 bases and 1 base respectively, with 6 bases between them. Looked up from germline, CDR1 is WSHSY and CDR2 is SAAADI. The CDR3 consists of 13 residues. In nucleotides, the CDR3 is TGCGCCAGCAGTGATGCGCAGAACACTGAAGCTTTCTTT. It translates to CASSDAQNTEAFF.

This clonotype has ten or more counts. The rearrangement joins TRBV5-1 to TRBJ2-7, with 14 bases matching TRBD2. The V segment lost 4 bases and the J segment 7 bases; nucleotides outside the gene matches: 7. The CDR3 covers 15 residues. The germline CDR1 and CDR2 sequences are SGHRS and YFSETQ. CDR3 residues: CASSGGTSGSGEQYF. The CDR3 coding sequence is TGCGCCAGCAGCGGAGGGACTAGCGGGAGCGGGGAGCAGTACTTC.

The V call is TRBV7-9, the J call TRBJ2-5; perhaps TRBD1 as D (6 bases). The CDR3 contains 15 residues. Germline V CDR1 and CDR2: SEHNR, FQNEAQ (reference sequence). The V end lost 2 bases, the J end lost 3 bases, and 13 bases lay between the germline ends. CDR3 DNA: TGTGCCAGCAGCTTATATGGTCAGGGGAAAGAGACCCAGTACTTC. Translating gives CASSLYGQGKETQYF.

The chain links TRBV6-1 to TRBJ1-1, with D hard to call. The germline gives CDR1 MNHNS, CDR2 SASEGT. The CDR3 loop spans 12 amino acids. V was clipped by 6 bases and J by 6 bases, with 11 bases between them. The CDR3 region is CASRPGGAEAFF. The CDR3 region has the DNA TGTGCCAGCAGACCCGGCGGCGCTGAAGCTTTCTTT.

Ten or more counts support this clonotype. This sequence joins TRBV27 and TRBJ2-7; maybe TRBD1 (7 bases). Trimming took off 5 bases at V and 2 bases at J, with 16 bases between the two ends. The CDR3 spans 15 residues. Germline-derived CDR1 and CDR2 are MNHEY and SMNVEV (reference sequence). CDR3 region: CASSPRQGGTYEQYF. The CDR3 DNA follows: TGTGCCAGCAGTCCCCGACAGGGAGGCACCTACGAGCAGTACTTC.

This clonotype was recorded a few times. This chain joins TRBV19 and TRBJ1-5; D might be TRBD1 (5 bases). The ends were cut back, 0 bases at V and 4 bases at J, with 13 bases in the middle. CDR1 and CDR2 (germline): LNHDA, SQIVND (reference sequence). CDR3 size: 16 residues. The CDR3 here is CASSIETQGRNQPQHF. CDR3 coding DNA: TGTGCCAGTAGTATAGAAACTCAGGGTAGGAATCAGCCCCAGCATTTT.

This clonotype has a count of ten or more. The chain is built from TRBV20-1 and TRBJ2-3, with TRBD2 identical over 8 bases. The CDR3 has 14 amino acids. With 4 bases clipped from V and 0 bases from J, the junction kept 3 bases outside the gene matches. Germline CDR1 DFQATT, CDR2 SNEGSKA (reference sequence). The CDR3 region has the DNA TGCAGTGCTACTGCGGGAGGAAGCACAGATACGCAGTATTTT. This encodes CSATAGGSTDTQYF.

This chain joins TRBV28 and TRBJ2-7; 9 bases line up with TRBD2. Germline loops: CDR1 MDHEN, CDR2 SYDVKM. There are 17 residues in the CDR3. The V segment lost 6 bases and the J segment 4 bases; nucleotides outside the gene matches: 16. The CDR3 bases are TGTGCCAGCAGCACCGCCACCTTAGCGGGAGCCGGGTACGAGCAGTACTTC. This gives the protein CASSTATLAGAGYEQYF. The variable domain in full, completed from reference TRBV28 and TRBJ2-7, reads DVKVTQSSRYLVKRTGEKVFLECVQDMDHENMFWYRQDPGLGLRLIYFSYDVKMKEKGDIPEGYSVSREKKERFSLILESASTNQTSMYLCASSTATLAGAGYEQYFGPGTRLTVT.

This clonotype was seen many times. This sequence joins TRBV6-1 and TRBJ1-1, with D possibly being TRBD1 (5 bases). Germline CDR1 reads MNHNS; CDR2 reads SASEGT. V lost 6 bases to trimming and J lost 4 bases, with 18 bases between them. The CDR3 spans 15 residues. The CDR3 nucleotides read TGTGCCAGCAGACAAGGGACCGACGGGGGCACTGAAGCTTTCTTT. It yields the protein CASRQGTDGGTEAFF.

This clonotype was recorded many times. The chain carries TRBV29-1 and TRBJ2-1; 16 bases fit TRBD2. Per the germline V gene, CDR1 is SQVTM and CDR2 is ANQGSEA. The CDR3 is 14 amino acids. After removal of 4 bases from V and 8 bases from J, the junction contained 2 bases not matched to a gene. CDR3 loop: CSVGGTSGRDEQFF. For the CDR3, the DNA is TGCAGCGTTGGCGGGACTAGCGGGAGGGATGAGCAGTTCTTC.

J is TRBJ2-1 and V is TRBV30; D not certain. V lost 0 bases and J lost 3, with 3 bases in between. The CDR3 contains 12 residues. Germline V gene lookup returns CDR1 GTSNPN and CDR2 SVGIG (reference sequence). CDR3 in amino acids: CAWSVDYNEQFF. The CDR3 coding sequence is TGTGCCTGGAGTGTCGACTACAATGAGCAGTTCTTC.

This clonotype was seen at least ten times. This chain joins TRBV20-1 and TRBJ2-7, with TRBD2 identical over 11 bases. The CDR3 has 14 amino acids. Germline CDR1 reads DFQATT; CDR2 reads SNEGSKA (reference sequence). Germline trimming cut 5 bases from V and 3 bases from J; bases unmatched to any gene: 6. The CDR3 DNA is TGCAGTGCTTATGGACTAGCGGGCGTCTACGAGCAGTACTTC. This encodes CSAYGLAGVYEQYF.

This clonotype came up many times. The V gene is TRBV20-1, the J gene TRBJ2-7, with 7 positions matching TRBD2. V trimming: 5 bases; J trimming: 7 bases; junction bases outside the gene matches: 8. The germline V gene encodes CDR1 DFQATT and CDR2 SNEGSKA (reference sequence). This CDR3 has 12 amino acids. The CDR3, as DNA: TGCAGTGCTTCCAGAAGCGGGGATGAGCAGTACTTC. Translating it yields CSASRSGDEQYF.

V and J are TRBV28 and TRBJ1-5; 7 bases line up with TRBD1. Losses at the gene ends were 9 bases for V and 4 bases for J; bases not matched to a gene: 9. The CDR3 consists of 14 residues. Per the germline V gene, CDR1 is MDHEN and CDR2 is SYDVKM. The CDR3 nucleotides read TGTGCCAGTAGTCGGTCGGGACAGAATCAGCCCCAGCATTTT. This encodes CASSRSGQNQPQHF.

The chain links TRBV7-2 to TRBJ2-7, with unresolved D. The CDR3 spans 12 residues. Germline CDR1 SGHTA, CDR2 FQGNSA. The germline V and J ends were trimmed by 3 bases and 5 bases, with 8 bases remaining between them. This CDR3 is CASSFRIDEQYF. DNA for the CDR3: TGTGCCAGCAGCTTTCGGATCGACGAGCAGTACTTC.

This clonotype was observed at least ten times. V gene TRBV7-8 combines with J gene TRBJ1-6; D uncertain. The CDR3 contains 15 residues. CDR1 and CDR2 (germline): SGHVS, FQNEAQ. V dropped 0 bases and J dropped 6 bases, with 9 bases sitting between them. In nucleotides, the CDR3 is TGTGCCAGCAGCTTAGCGATTACGGTTAATTCACCCCTCCACTTT. Translation: CASSLAITVNSPLHF.

Note on this clonotype: Likely a read error: the CDR3 ends without its conserved phenylalanine or tryptophan. J is TRBJ2-3 and V is TRBV2, with D maybe TRBD2 (6 bases). CDR1 is SNHLY and CDR2 is FYNNEI in the germline V gene. This CDR3 comprises 17 residues. V lost 0 bases to trimming and J lost 2 bases, with 15 bases between them. The DNA for the CDR3 is TGTGCCAGCAGTGAAGCGCTCTGGCTAGCGCCCACAGATACGCAGTATGTT. As protein: CASSEALWLAPTDTQYV.

The gene calls are TRBV9 and TRBJ2-1, with 7 bases lining up with TRBD2. This CDR3 contains 14 residues. V lost 0 bases to trimming and J lost 7 bases; unmatched junction nucleotides: 4. CDR1 and CDR2 (germline): SGDLS, YYNGEE. The CDR3 DNA follows: TGTGCCAGCAGCGTAGTTCTTAGCGGGAATGAGCAGTTCTTC. Protein sequence: CASSVVLSGNEQFF. The whole variable domain, remainder taken from reference TRBV9 and TRBJ2-1, is DSGVTQTPKHLITATGQRVTLRCSPRSGDLSVYWYQQSLDQGLQFLIQYYNGEERAKGNILERFSAQQFPDLHSELNLSSLELGDSALYFCASSVVLSGNEQFFGPGTRLTVL.

V gene TRBV7-9 combines with J gene TRBJ1-5; D possibly corresponds to TRBD1 (6 bases). The CDR3 consists of 15 residues. Germline lookup yields CDR1 SEHNR and CDR2 FQNEAQ (reference sequence). The V and J ends lost 5 bases and 3 bases respectively, with 14 bases between them. The chain's CDR3 is CASSRAGTNNQPQHF. The CDR3 DNA sequence: TGTGCCAGCAGCCGGGCGGGGACAAACAATCAGCCCCAGCATTTT.

The chain carries TRBV5-1 and TRBJ1-2; 7 nucleotides match TRBD1. In germline, CDR1 is SGHRS, CDR2 YFSETQ. J gave up 5 bases and V 2 bases, and 18 bases lay outside the gene matches. There are 18 residues in the CDR3. The CDR3 coding sequence is TGCGCCAGCAGCTTTCACAGGGGCCAGGGAAAGGGGAATTATGGCTACACCTTC. The encoded protein is CASSFHRGQGKGNYGYTF.

This clonotype was counted ten times or more. The DNA of the CDR3 is TGCAGCGTCACCCTCCTAGGAGGTGAGCAGTTCTTC. Residues: CSVTLLGGEQFF. V usage is TRBV29-1 and J usage is TRBJ2-1; tentative D call: TRBD2 (5 bases). Trimming pared 6 bases from V and 9 bases from J, leaving 15 bases between. This CDR3 spans 12 amino acids. CDR1 is SQVTM and CDR2 is ANQGSEA in the germline V gene.

The rearrangement joins TRBV11-2 to TRBJ2-1; 7 bases are shared with TRBD1. This CDR3 has 15 amino acids. From germline, CDR1 is SGHAT and CDR2 FQNNGV. V lost 0 bases to trimming and J lost 7 bases; unmatched junction nucleotides: 6. The CDR3 reads CASSLEVTGTNEQFF. The CDR3 DNA reads as TGTGCCAGCAGCTTAGAGGTGACAGGGACAAATGAGCAGTTCTTC.

This clonotype was observed many times. This chain connects TRBV7-9 to TRBJ2-1; perhaps TRBD1 as D (5 bases). V lost 2 bases, J lost 7 bases, and 12 bases lay in between. CDR3 length: 14 amino acids. Germline V gene lookup returns CDR1 SEHNR and CDR2 FQNEAQ (reference sequence). The CDR3 reads CASSLMAGWNEQFF. The CDR3 DNA is TGTGCCAGCAGCTTAATGGCAGGGTGGAATGAGCAGTTCTTC.

V is TRBV7-6 and J is TRBJ2-1; 10 bases are shared with TRBD2. This CDR3 has 17 amino acids. Germline V gene sequence: CDR1 SGHVS, CDR2 FNYEAQ. The trim removed 6 bases at V and 5 bases at J, leaving 13 bases unmatched. The CDR3 reads CASSPRVAGGGDNEQFF. The CDR3 coding sequence is TGTGCCAGCAGTCCTCGGGTAGCGGGAGGAGGAGACAATGAGCAGTTCTTC.

In this sample, this clonotype turned up many times. The chain links TRBV24-1 to TRBJ2-1; D is undetermined. From germline, CDR1 is KGHDR and CDR2 SFDVKD. Trimming cost V 6 bases and J 6 bases, with 11 bases left between them. The CDR3 spans 13 residues. This CDR3 reads CATSQTLGNEQFF. CDR3 DNA sequence: TGTGCCACCAGTCAAACGCTAGGCAATGAGCAGTTCTTC.

This clonotype occurred many times. V and J are TRBV12-3 or TRBV12-4 and TRBJ2-3; TRBD2 matches 9 bases. Unmatched junction bases numbered 7, after V lost 7 bases and J lost 5 bases. This CDR3 has 14 amino acids. The CDR3 region is CASNVAGELDTQYF. The CDR3, as DNA: TGTGCCAGCAACGTAGCGGGAGAGCTAGATACGCAGTATTTT.

Ten or more counts support this clonotype. The chain joins TRBV12-3 or TRBV12-4 to TRBJ2-1; D is possibly TRBD1 or TRBD2 (7 bases each). V shed 9 bases and J shed 2 bases, with 14 bases lying between them. This CDR3 has 14 residues. The chain's CDR3 is CASFQGGTYNEQFF. CDR3 nucleotides: TGTGCCAGTTTCCAGGGGGGGACCTACAATGAGCAGTTCTTC.